This T cell receptor (beta chain) is drawn from a study of cytomegalovirus exposure and HLA in healthy donors. PCR amplification relied on 60 Vbeta primers (plus 13 Jbeta primers). Measured with immunoSEQ multiplex PCR; TCRdb has only the in-frame clones, and not every one. The sample yields some 150,000 clones, approximately 80% seen once. Trimming cost V 6 bases and J 3 bases, with 12 bases left between them. CDR1 and CDR2 from the germline V gene are MNHEY and SVGAGI. The CDR3 sequence is 13 residues long. The chain recombines TRBV6-5 with TRBJ2-7; no firm D call. This receptor was obtained from a middle-aged woman in good health and CMV-seronegative. The sequencing sample was made of PBMCs. CDR3 protein: CASSPRAGYEQYF. The CDR3 bases are TGTGCCAGCAGCCCGCGAGCAGGCTACGAGCAGTACTTC.